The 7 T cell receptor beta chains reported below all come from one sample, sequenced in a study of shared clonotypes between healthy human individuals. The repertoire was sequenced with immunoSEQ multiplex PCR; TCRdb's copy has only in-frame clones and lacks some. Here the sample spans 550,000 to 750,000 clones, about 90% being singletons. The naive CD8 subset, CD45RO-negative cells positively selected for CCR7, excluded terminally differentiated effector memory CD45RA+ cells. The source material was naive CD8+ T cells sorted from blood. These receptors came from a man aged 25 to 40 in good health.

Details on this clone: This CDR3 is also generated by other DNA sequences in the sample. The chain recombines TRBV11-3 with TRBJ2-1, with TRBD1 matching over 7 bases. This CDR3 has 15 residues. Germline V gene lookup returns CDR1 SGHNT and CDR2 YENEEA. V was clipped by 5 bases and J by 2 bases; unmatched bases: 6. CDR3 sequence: CASSPRQGAYNEQFF. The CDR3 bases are TGTGCCAGCAGCCCACGACAGGGAGCCTACAATGAGCAGTTCTTC.

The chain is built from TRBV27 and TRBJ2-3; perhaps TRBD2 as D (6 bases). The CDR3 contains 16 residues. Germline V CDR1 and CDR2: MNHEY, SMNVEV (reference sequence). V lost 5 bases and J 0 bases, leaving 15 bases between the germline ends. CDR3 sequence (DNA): TGTGCCAGCAGTGGCCTTACCGGGACTAGCACAGATACGCAGTATTTT. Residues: CASSGLTGTSTDTQYF.

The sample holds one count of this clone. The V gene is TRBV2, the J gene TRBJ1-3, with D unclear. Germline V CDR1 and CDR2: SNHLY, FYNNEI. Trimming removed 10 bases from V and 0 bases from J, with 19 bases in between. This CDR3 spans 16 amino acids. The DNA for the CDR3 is TGTGCCACCGCCGACCCCAGATTCGGCTCTGGAAACACCATATATTTT. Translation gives CATADPRFGSGNTIYF.

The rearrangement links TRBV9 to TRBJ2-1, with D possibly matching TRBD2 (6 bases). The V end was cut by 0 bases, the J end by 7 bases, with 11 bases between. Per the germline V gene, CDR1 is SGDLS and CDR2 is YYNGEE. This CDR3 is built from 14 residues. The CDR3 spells CASSVVGLKNEQFF. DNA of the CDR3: TGTGCCAGCAGCGTAGTGGGACTTAAAAATGAGCAGTTCTTC.

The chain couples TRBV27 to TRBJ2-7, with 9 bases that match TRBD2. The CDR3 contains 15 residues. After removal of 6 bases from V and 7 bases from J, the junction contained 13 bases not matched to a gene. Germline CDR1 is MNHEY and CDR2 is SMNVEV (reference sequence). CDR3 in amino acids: CASRGGLASALEQYF. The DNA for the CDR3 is TGTGCCAGCAGGGGGGGACTAGCATCCGCCTTGGAGCAGTACTTC.

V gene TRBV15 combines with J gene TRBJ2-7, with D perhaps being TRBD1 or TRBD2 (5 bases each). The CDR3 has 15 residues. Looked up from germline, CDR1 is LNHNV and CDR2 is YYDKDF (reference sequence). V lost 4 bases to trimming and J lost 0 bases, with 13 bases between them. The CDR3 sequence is CATSTGRISSYEQYF. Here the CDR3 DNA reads TGTGCCACCAGCACGGGGCGGATATCCTCCTACGAGCAGTACTTC.

CDR3 sequence reads: CASSEESHVRASNQPQHF. The CDR3 DNA follows: TGTGCCAGCAGTGAAGAGTCCCACGTTAGGGCTAGCAATCAGCCCCAGCATTTT. This sequence joins TRBV6-1 and TRBJ1-5; no clear D gene. Trimming took 1 base from V and 0 from J, leaving 16 bases between them. CDR1 and CDR2 (germline): MNHNS, SASEGT. This CDR3 comprises 18 residues.